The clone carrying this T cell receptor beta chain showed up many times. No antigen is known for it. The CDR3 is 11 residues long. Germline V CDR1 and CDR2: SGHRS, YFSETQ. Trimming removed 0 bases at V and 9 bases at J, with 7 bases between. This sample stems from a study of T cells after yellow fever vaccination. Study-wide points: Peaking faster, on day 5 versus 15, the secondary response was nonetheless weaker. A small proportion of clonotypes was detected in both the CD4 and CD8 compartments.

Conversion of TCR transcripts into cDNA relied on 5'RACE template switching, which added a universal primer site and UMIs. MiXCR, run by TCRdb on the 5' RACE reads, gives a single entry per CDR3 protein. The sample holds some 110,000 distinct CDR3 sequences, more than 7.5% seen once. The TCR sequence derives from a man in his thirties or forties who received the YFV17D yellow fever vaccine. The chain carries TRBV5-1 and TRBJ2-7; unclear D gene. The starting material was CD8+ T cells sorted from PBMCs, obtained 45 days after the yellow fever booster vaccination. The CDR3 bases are TGCGCCAGCAGCTTGGGTGCTTTGCAGTACTTC. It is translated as CASSLGALQYF.